One T cell receptor (beta chain) is described in this entry. As processed by the authors: Nucleated cell counts were estimated from reference gene primer amplification. TCRdb's table, derived via immunoSEQ multiplex PCR, lists solely in-frame clones and lacks some. That table furnishes V, J and clone size, whereas the DNA furnished D and trimming. The table shows under 85,000 clones, with about 86% occurring only once. The data belong to a study of blood T cell repertoires in COVID-19. Study-wide context: Sites across the United States, Italy and Spain contributed samples from acute and convalescent COVID-19.

This CDR3 has 11 amino acids. Germline CDR1 is SGHVS and CDR2 is FNYEAQ. With 7 bases removed from V and 10 bases from J, the gap between germline ends came to 10 bases. The chain has TRBV7-6 and TRBJ1-4; a possible D gene is TRBD1 (6 bases). The clonotype was recovered from a man older than 75 with active or convalescent COVID-19. The specimen was peripheral blood. The DNA of the CDR3 is TGTGCCAGCATAGAAGGGGGAAAACTGTTTTTT. This gives the protein CASIEGGKLFF. The full variable domain, with the rest looked up from reference TRBV7-6 and TRBJ1-4, is GAGVSQSPRYKVTKRGQDVALRCDPISGHVSLYWYRQALGQGPEFLTYFNYEAQQDKSGLPNDRFSAERPEGSISTLTIQRTEQRDSAMYRCASIEGGKLFFGSGTQLSVL.